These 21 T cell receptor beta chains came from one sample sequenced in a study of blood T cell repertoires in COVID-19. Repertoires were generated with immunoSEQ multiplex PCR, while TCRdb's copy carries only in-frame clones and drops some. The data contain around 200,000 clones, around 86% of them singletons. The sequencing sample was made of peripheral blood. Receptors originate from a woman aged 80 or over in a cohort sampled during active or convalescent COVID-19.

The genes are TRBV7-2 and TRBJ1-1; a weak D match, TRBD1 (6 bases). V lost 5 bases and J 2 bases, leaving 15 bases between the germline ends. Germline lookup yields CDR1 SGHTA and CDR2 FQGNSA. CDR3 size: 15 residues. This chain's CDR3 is CASSTRAGANTEAFF. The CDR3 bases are TGTGCCAGCAGCACACGGGCAGGGGCCAACACTGAAGCTTTCTTT.

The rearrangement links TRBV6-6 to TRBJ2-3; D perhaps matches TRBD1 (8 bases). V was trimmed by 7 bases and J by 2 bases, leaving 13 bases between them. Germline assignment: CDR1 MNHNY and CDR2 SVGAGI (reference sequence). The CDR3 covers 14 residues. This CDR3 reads CASKTGGDTDTQYF. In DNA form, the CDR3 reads TGTGCCAGCAAAACAGGGGGGGACACAGATACGCAGTATTTT.

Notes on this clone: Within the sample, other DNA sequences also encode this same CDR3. CDR3 sequence reads: CASSYPPGGLNTEAFF. The CDR3, as DNA: TGTGCCAGCAGTTACCCCCCAGGGGGCCTGAACACTGAAGCTTTCTTT. V and J are TRBV6-2 or TRBV6-3 and TRBJ1-1; TRBD1 agrees at 8 bases. V lost 2 bases, J lost 0 bases, and 5 bases stayed unmatched. CDR3 length: 16 amino acids. CDR1 and CDR2 (germline): MNHEY, SVGEGT.

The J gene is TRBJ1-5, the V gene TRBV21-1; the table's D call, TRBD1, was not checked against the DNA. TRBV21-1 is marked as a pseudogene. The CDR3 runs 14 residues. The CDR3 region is CASRGRATNQPQHF. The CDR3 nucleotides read TGTGCCAGCAGAGGCAGGGCTACCAATCAGCCCCAGCATTTT.

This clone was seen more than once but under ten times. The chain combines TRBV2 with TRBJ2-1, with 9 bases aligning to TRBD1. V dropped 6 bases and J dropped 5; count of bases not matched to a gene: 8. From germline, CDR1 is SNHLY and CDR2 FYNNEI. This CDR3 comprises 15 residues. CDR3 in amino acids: CASRERQGGHNEQFF. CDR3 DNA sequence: TGTGCCAGCAGGGAAAGACAGGGGGGGCACAATGAGCAGTTCTTC.

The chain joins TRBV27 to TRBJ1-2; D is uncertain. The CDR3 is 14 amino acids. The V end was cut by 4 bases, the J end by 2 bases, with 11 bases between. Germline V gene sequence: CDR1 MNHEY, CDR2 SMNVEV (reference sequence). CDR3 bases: TGTGCCAGCAGTTCCCGGGAGGGAAACTATGGCTACACCTTC. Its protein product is CASSSREGNYGYTF.

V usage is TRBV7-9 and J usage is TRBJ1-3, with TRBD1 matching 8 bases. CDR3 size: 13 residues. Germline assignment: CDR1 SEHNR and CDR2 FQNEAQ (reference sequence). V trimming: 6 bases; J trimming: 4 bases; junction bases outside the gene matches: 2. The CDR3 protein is CASRDREGNTIYF. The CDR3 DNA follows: TGTGCCAGCAGGGACAGGGAGGGAAACACCATATATTTT.

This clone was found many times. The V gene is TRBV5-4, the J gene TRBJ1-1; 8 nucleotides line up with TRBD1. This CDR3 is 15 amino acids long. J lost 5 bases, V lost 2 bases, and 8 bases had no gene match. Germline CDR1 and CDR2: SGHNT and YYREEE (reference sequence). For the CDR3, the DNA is TGTGCCAGCAGCTTCCAGGGGGCCGGCGGGACTGAAGCTTTCTTT. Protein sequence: CASSFQGAGGTEAFF.

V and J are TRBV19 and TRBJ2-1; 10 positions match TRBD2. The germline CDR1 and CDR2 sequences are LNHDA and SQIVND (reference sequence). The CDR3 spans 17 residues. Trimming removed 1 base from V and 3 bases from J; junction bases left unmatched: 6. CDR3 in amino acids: CASSIALAGSYYNEQFF. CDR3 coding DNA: TGTGCCAGTAGTATAGCACTAGCGGGGAGTTACTACAATGAGCAGTTCTTC.

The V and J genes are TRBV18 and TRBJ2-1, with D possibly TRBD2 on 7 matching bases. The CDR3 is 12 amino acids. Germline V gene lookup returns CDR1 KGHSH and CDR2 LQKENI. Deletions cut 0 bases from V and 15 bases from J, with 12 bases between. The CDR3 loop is CASSPPAGGPFF. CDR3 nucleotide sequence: TGTGCCAGCTCACCACCAGCCGGGGGGCCGTTCTTC. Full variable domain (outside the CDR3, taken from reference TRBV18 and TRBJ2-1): NAGVMQNPRHLVRRRGQEARLRCSPMKGHSHVYWYRQLPEEGLKFMVYLQKENIIDESGMPKERFSAEFPKEGPSILRIQQVVRGDSAAYFCASSPPAGGPFFGPGTRLTVL.

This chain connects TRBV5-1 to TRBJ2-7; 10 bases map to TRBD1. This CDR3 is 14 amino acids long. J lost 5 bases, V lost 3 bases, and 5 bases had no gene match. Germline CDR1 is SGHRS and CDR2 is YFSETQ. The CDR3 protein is CASSSPGQGNEQYV. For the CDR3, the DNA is TGCGCCAGCAGCTCCCCGGGACAGGGGAACGAGCAGTACGTC.

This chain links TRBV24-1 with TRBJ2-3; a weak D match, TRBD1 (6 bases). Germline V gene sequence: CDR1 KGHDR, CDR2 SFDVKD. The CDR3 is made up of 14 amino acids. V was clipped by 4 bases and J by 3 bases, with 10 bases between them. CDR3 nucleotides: TGTGCCACCAGTGAGGCCAGGGGAACAGATACGCAGTATTTT. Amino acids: CATSEARGTDTQYF.

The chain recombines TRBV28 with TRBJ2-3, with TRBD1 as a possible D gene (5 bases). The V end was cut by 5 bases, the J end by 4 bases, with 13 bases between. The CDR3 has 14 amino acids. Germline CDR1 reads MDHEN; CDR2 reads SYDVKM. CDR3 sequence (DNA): TGTGCCAGCAGTCCTCCCTCAGGGTCAGATACGCAGTATTTT. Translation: CASSPPSGSDTQYF.

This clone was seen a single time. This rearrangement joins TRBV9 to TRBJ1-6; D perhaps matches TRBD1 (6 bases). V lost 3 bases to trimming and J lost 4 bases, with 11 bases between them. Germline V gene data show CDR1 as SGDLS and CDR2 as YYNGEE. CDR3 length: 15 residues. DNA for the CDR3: TGTGCCAGCAGCGACCGGACAGAATATAATTCACCCCTCCACTTT. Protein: CASSDRTEYNSPLHF.

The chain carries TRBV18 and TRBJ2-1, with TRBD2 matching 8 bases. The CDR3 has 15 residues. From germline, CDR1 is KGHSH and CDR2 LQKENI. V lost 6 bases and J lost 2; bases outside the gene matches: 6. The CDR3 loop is CASSPTSAAYNEQFF. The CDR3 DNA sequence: TGTGCCAGCTCTCCGACTAGCGCAGCCTACAATGAGCAGTTCTTC. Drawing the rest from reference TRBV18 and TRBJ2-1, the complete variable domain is NAGVMQNPRHLVRRRGQEARLRCSPMKGHSHVYWYRQLPEEGLKFMVYLQKENIIDESGMPKERFSAEFPKEGPSILRIQQVVRGDSAAYFCASSPTSAAYNEQFFGPGTRLTVL.

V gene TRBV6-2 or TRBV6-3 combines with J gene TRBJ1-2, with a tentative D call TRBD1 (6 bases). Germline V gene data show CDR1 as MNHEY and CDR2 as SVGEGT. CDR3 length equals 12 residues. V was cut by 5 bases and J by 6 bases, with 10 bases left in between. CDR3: CASSDRIDGYTF. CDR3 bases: TGTGCCAGCAGTGACAGGATCGATGGCTACACCTTC.

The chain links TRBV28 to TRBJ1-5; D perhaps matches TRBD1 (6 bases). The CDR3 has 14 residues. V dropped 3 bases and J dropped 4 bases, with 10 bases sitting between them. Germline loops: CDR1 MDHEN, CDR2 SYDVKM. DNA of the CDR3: TGTGCCAGCAGTTTCAACAGGGCTAATCAGCCCCAGCATTTT. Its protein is CASSFNRANQPQHF.

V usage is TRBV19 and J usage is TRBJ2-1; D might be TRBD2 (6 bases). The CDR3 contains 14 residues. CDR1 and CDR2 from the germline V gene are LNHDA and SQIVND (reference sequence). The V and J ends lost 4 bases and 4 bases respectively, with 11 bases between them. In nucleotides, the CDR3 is TGTGCCAGTAGTAGGGGGGTAGCGTACAATGAGCAGTTCTTC. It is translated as CASSRGVAYNEQFF.

The CDR3 DNA sequence: TGTGCCAGCAGTGACTCGGCAGGGCAAGTGAGTTCACCCCTCCACTTT. It yields the protein CASSDSAGQVSSPLHF. The rearrangement joins TRBV6-4 to TRBJ1-6, with D perhaps matching TRBD1 (5 bases). V was clipped by 0 bases and J by 9 bases, with 15 bases between them. This CDR3 is built from 16 residues. Germline V lookup: CDR1 MRHNA, CDR2 SNTAGT.

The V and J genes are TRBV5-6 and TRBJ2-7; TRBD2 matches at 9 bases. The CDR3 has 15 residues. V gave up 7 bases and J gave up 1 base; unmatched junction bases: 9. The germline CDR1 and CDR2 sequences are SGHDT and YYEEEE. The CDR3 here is CASLPLAGVSYEQYV. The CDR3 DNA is TGTGCCAGCCTCCCCTTAGCGGGAGTTTCCTACGAGCAGTACGTC.

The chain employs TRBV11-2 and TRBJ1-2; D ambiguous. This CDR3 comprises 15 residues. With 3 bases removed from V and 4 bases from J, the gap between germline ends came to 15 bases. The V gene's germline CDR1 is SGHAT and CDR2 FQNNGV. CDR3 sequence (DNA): TGTGCCAGCAGCTTGGGCCCAAAAGGGAGCTATGGCTACACCTTC. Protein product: CASSLGPKGSYGYTF.